This TCR beta chain was recorded in a study of Graves' ophthalmopathy and Graves' hyperthyroidism. TCR beta CDR3 regions were amplified from RNA transcripts. After a first-round RT-PCR with HTBI primers, a second-round multiplex PCR was run. TCRdb ran MiXCR on the multiplex PCR reads and lists one entry per CDR3 protein. Altogether some 170,000 distinct CDR3 sequences are present, approximately 40% being singletons, with the ten largest covering around 9.3%. This clonotype was seen ten or more times. From germline, CDR1 is MNHEY and CDR2 SMNVEV (reference sequence). Trimming removed 4 bases from V and 7 bases from J; junction bases left unmatched: 4. The CDR3 sequence is 12 residues long.

Material for sequencing was peripheral blood. The chain couples TRBV27 to TRBJ2-7, with 7 nucleotides matching TRBD2. The sequence came from a man aged 30 to 39 with Graves' ophthalmopathy. As DNA, the CDR3 is TGTGCCAGCAGTTCCCCGGGGGGAGAGCAGTACTTC. Its protein product is CASSSPGGEQYF.